Shown below are 8 T cell receptor beta chains from a single sample sequenced in a study of beta chain features in type 1 diabetes. As every portion of the isolated RNA was reverse transcribed, the sequencing read expressed TCRB transcripts. Method: immunoSEQ multiplex PCR; TCRdb's copy keeps in-frame clones and lacks some. Found here are approximately 470,000 clones, 30% of them singletons; the top ten hold 0.065%. The source material was naive CD4+ T cells from blood. The receptors here all came from a man younger than 35 in good health.

The sample holds a few counts of this clone. This rearrangement joins TRBV10-3 to TRBJ2-2; possible D gene TRBD1, 5 bases. V was cut by 4 bases and J by 3 bases, with 12 bases left in between. Germline-derived CDR1 and CDR2 are ENHRY and SYGVKD. The CDR3 is 15 residues long. The CDR3 DNA reads as TGTGCCATCAGTGGGCAGGGTTTATACACCGGGGAGCTGTTTTTT. This sequence encodes CAISGQGLYTGELFF.

Only a few counts were recorded for this clone. V and J are TRBV28 and TRBJ2-4; D not resolved. V was trimmed by 1 base and J by 2 bases, leaving 0 bases between them. Germline V gives CDR1 MDHEN, CDR2 SYDVKM. CDR3 length equals 12 residues. CDR3 coding DNA: TGTGCCAGCAGTTTATCCAAAAACATTCAGTACTTC. Amino acids: CASSLSKNIQYF.

The chain is built from TRBV28 and TRBJ2-7, with 8 bases lining up with TRBD2. Per the germline V gene, CDR1 is MDHEN and CDR2 is SYDVKM. This CDR3 is built from 14 residues. The V gene end was trimmed by 7 bases and the J gene end by 4 bases; junction bases not matched to a gene: 9. This chain's CDR3 is CASTSGTRPYEQYF. The CDR3 DNA sequence: TGTGCCAGCACTTCGGGGACTAGACCTTACGAGCAGTACTTC. The full variable domain, its missing parts supplied by reference TRBV28 and TRBJ2-7, is DVKVTQSSRYLVKRTGEKVFLECVQDMDHENMFWYRQDPGLGLRLIYFSYDVKMKEKGDIPEGYSVSREKKERFSLILESASTNQTSMYLCASTSGTRPYEQYFGPGTRLTVT.

The chain joins TRBV2 to TRBJ2-4; D is possibly TRBD1 or TRBD2 (5 bases each). The V and J ends lost 4 bases and 6 bases respectively, with 16 bases between them. Germline V gene sequence: CDR1 SNHLY, CDR2 FYNNEI. The CDR3 is 15 amino acids. Here the CDR3 reads CASSGSREGRNIQYF. CDR3 coding DNA: TGTGCCAGCAGTGGATCCAGGGAAGGGAGAAACATTCAGTACTTC.

CDR3 coding DNA: TGCAGCGTTGCGGGAGGGCGGCCAGATACGCAGTATTTT. It yields the protein CSVAGGRPDTQYF. This sequence joins TRBV29-1 and TRBJ2-3; 8 positions agree with TRBD2. This CDR3 has 13 amino acids. V shed 4 bases, J shed 4 bases, and the junction held 4 bases outside the gene matches. CDR1 is SQVTM and CDR2 is ANQGSEA in the germline V gene.

In DNA, the CDR3 is TGTGCCAGCAGTGTCTACCACGAGCAGTACTTC. Its translation is CASSVYHEQYF. V is TRBV2 and J is TRBJ2-7; D is undetermined. CDR3 length equals 11 residues. Germline V gene lookup returns CDR1 SNHLY and CDR2 FYNNEI. The V gene lost 4 bases and the J gene lost 5 bases, with 6 bases spanning the gap.

The chain carries TRBV11-2 and TRBJ2-5, with TRBD2 matching 9 bases. CDR3 size: 17 residues. V was pared by 1 base and J by 4 bases, with 10 bases of the junction left unmatched. From germline, CDR1 is SGHAT and CDR2 FQNNGV. In DNA form, the CDR3 reads TGTGCCAGCAGCTTAGGAATTGGTAGCGGGAGTGGAGAGACCCAGTACTTC. Amino acids: CASSLGIGSGSGETQYF.

CDR3 region: CASSAGLAGGNEQFF. DNA for the CDR3: TGCGCCAGCAGCGCGGGACTAGCGGGAGGAAATGAGCAGTTCTTC. The gene calls are TRBV5-1 and TRBJ2-1, with 15 bases matching TRBD2. CDR1 SGHRS and CDR2 YFSETQ come from the germline V gene. CDR3 length: 15 amino acids. J lost 7 bases, V lost 4 bases, and 3 bases had no gene match.